The 16 T cell receptor beta chains listed next were all sequenced from one sample in a study of T cell clonotyping in hematopoietic cell transplantation. Here immunoSEQ multiplex PCR was the method, and the copy in TCRdb shows in-frame clones only, minus some. The table shows tens of thousands of clones, with 85% to 95% occurring only once. Time point denoted: recipient sample about 28 days before transplant, after cytoreduction. This material consisted of peripheral blood mononuclear cells, taken before stem cell transplant. The receptors were sampled from a man between 35 and 55 years old with chronic myeloid leukemia. Some clones in this sample may be carry-over from other donors' samples.

The genes are TRBV11-2 and TRBJ1-6, with 7 bases that match TRBD1. V shed 5 bases, J shed 10 bases, and the junction held 11 bases outside the gene matches. CDR1 and CDR2 from the germline V gene are SGHAT and FQNNGV. The CDR3 is 15 amino acids. For the CDR3, the DNA is TGTGCCAGCAGCCCTCAGGGACAGAGTGGGTCACCCCTCCACTTT. Translating it yields CASSPQGQSGSPLHF.

This clone was counted between two and nine times. The chain carries TRBV7-9 and TRBJ2-5, with D perhaps being TRBD1 or TRBD2 (6 bases each). CDR1 and CDR2 from the germline V gene are SEHNR and FQNEAQ (reference sequence). The CDR3 loop spans 16 amino acids. The ends were cut back, 4 bases at V and 5 bases at J, with 20 bases in the middle. In nucleotides, the CDR3 is TGTGCCAGCAGCTCCACAGGGACTTGGTCGATCGAGACCCAGTACTTC. Translating gives CASSSTGTWSIETQYF.

This clone was seen a single time. The genes are TRBV4-3 and TRBJ1-2; 9 positions match TRBD1. This CDR3 has 16 residues. Trimming at V came to 0 bases and at J to 2 bases, leaving 4 bases not matched to a gene. Germline loops: CDR1 LGHNA, CDR2 YSLEER. CDR3 residues: CASSQDRDRGNYGYTF. Here the CDR3 DNA reads TGCGCCAGCAGCCAAGATAGAGACAGGGGGAACTATGGCTACACCTTC.

The chain employs TRBV6-6 and TRBJ2-3; 10 nucleotides align to TRBD1. Germline-derived CDR1 and CDR2 are MNHNY and SVGAGI (reference sequence). Trimming cost V 4 bases and J 4 bases; bases outside gene matches: 5. The CDR3 loop spans 15 amino acids. The CDR3 DNA sequence: TGTGCCAGCAGTTCCCCGACAGGGGGCCCAGATACGCAGTATTTT. This encodes CASSSPTGGPDTQYF.

The V call is TRBV5-1, the J call TRBJ2-3; no firm D call. V was shortened by 8 bases and J by 4 bases, with 8 bases between the two germline ends. Germline lookup yields CDR1 SGHRS and CDR2 YFSETQ. The CDR3 totals 11 residues. For the CDR3, the DNA is TGCGCCAGTAGCCAGGCAGATACGCAGTATTTT. Its protein is CASSQADTQYF.

This chain joins TRBV20-1 and TRBJ1-1; a possible D gene is TRBD1 (5 bases). Germline CDR1 is DFQATT and CDR2 is SNEGSKA (reference sequence). The CDR3 is 11 amino acids. V dropped 4 bases and J dropped 5 bases, with 8 bases sitting between them. The CDR3 region is CSATGLTEAFF. The DNA for the CDR3 is TGCAGTGCTACAGGGTTGACTGAAGCTTTCTTT.

The CDR3 loop is CAWSTKGQGGSYEQYF. CDR3 in DNA: TGTGCCTGGTCCACGAAGGGACAGGGAGGCTCCTACGAGCAGTACTTC. V is TRBV30 and J is TRBJ2-7, with 9 nucleotides matching TRBD1. The CDR3 contains 16 residues. V dropped 5 bases and J dropped 0; count of bases not matched to a gene: 11. Germline V gene data show CDR1 as GTSNPN and CDR2 as SVGIG (reference sequence). The full variable domain, rest sourced from reference TRBV30 and TRBJ2-7, is SQTIHQWPATLVQPVGSPLSLECTVEGTSNPNLYWYRQAAGRGLQLLFYSVGIGQISSEVPQNLSASRPQDRQFILSSKKLLLSDSGFYLCAWSTKGQGGSYEQYFGPGTRLTVT.

The chain has TRBV6-5 and TRBJ1-6; D unclear. V dropped 2 bases and J dropped 7 bases, with 12 bases sitting between them. Germline lookup yields CDR1 MNHEY and CDR2 SVGAGI. The CDR3 runs 15 residues. The CDR3 sequence: CASSYRLLGNSPLHF. The CDR3 DNA reads TGTGCCAGCAGTTACCGACTCCTCGGGAATTCACCCCTCCACTTT.

This chain connects TRBV7-3 to TRBJ2-7, with TRBD2 identical over 10 bases. The length of the CDR3 is 15 residues. Germline V gives CDR1 SGHTA, CDR2 FQGTGA. Trimming removed 5 bases from V and 6 bases from J; junction bases left unmatched: 10. CDR3 nucleotide sequence: TGTGCCAGCAGCCCGCAAGCGGGGGGGCGGTTCGAGCAGTACTTC. It translates to CASSPQAGGRFEQYF. Together with reference TRBV7-3 and TRBJ2-7, the CDR3 gives the full variable domain: GAGVSQTPSNKVTEKGKYVELRCDPISGHTALYWYRQSLGQGPEFLIYFQGTGAADDSGLPNDRFFAVRPEGSVSTLKIQRTERGDSAVYLCASSPQAGGRFEQYFGPGTRLTVT.

This chain uses TRBV11-2 with TRBJ1-2; the D gene is possibly TRBD1 (5 bases). The CDR3 is 15 amino acids. V lost 5 bases and J 9 bases, leaving 22 bases between the germline ends. The germline V gene encodes CDR1 SGHAT and CDR2 FQNNGV. Here the CDR3 reads CASSLYDSGPERYTF. CDR3 sequence (DNA): TGTGCCAGCAGCCTTTATGACAGCGGCCCGGAGCGCTACACCTTC.

The chain uses TRBV28 and TRBJ2-7, with a weak D call TRBD1 (8 bases). The germline V gene has CDR1 MDHEN and CDR2 SYDVKM. The germline V and J ends were trimmed by 4 bases and 7 bases, with 14 bases remaining between them. The CDR3 is 13 residues long. CDR3 in DNA: TGTGCCAGCAGTTGGAAACAGGGGGGGGAGCAGTACTTC. The encoded protein is CASSWKQGGEQYF.

This clone was found once. The chain joins TRBV7-8 to TRBJ2-3; 7 bases fit TRBD2. The CDR3 covers 14 residues. The trim removed 5 bases at V and 7 bases at J, leaving 9 bases unmatched. Germline CDR1 and CDR2: SGHVS and FQNEAQ. The CDR3 DNA reads as TGTGCCAGCAGCGGACGACGCGGGGGATATACGCAGTATTTT. It yields the protein CASSGRRGGYTQYF.

The chain is built from TRBV4-2 and TRBJ1-1; D is undetermined. CDR3 length equals 15 residues. Trimming stripped 1 base from V and 1 base from J, with 10 bases between. CDR1 is LGHNA, CDR2 YNFKEQ, per germline. The CDR3 coding sequence is TGTGCCAGCAGCCAAGTAGGCAGTCGGAACACTGAAGCTTTCTTT. The encoded protein is CASSQVGSRNTEAFF.

V gene TRBV10-3 combines with J gene TRBJ2-1; 8 bases match TRBD1. V lost 8 bases to trimming and J lost 5 bases; unmatched junction nucleotides: 2. Germline lookup yields CDR1 ENHRY and CDR2 SYGVKD. The CDR3 extends over 12 amino acids. The CDR3 loop reads CAIATGDNEQFF. Here the CDR3 DNA reads TGTGCCATCGCGACAGGGGACAATGAGCAGTTCTTC.

This chain uses TRBV4-3 with TRBJ1-1, with D maybe TRBD1 (6 bases). CDR1 is LGHNA, CDR2 YSLEER, per germline. Trimming took 3 bases from V and 7 from J, leaving 18 bases between them. The CDR3 contains 15 residues. The CDR3 sequence is CASSQATTGLNEAFF. The CDR3 nucleotides read TGCGCCAGCAGCCAGGCCACAACAGGGTTGAATGAAGCTTTCTTT.

The chain carries TRBV5-6 and TRBJ2-7, with TRBD1 as a possible D gene (6 bases). V shed 3 bases and J shed 0 bases, with 10 bases lying between them. The CDR3 spans 14 residues. CDR1 and CDR2 (germline): SGHDT, YYEEEE. The CDR3 region has the DNA TGTGCCAGCAGCTCGGACAGCTACTCCTACGAGCAGTACTTC. It is translated as CASSSDSYSYEQYF.